These 29 T cell receptor beta chains originate from one sample sequenced in a study of T cell changes during pregnancy in multiple sclerosis. TCRdb keeps only in-frame clones here, not all; method: immunoSEQ multiplex PCR. Counted here are about 48,000 clones, about 93% occurring once; the ten biggest clones make up under 0.55%. Material: CD4+ T cells from peripheral blood mononuclear cells, obtained in the first trimester of pregnancy. These receptors were taken from a female donor with multiple sclerosis, enrolled in a pregnancy study.

The chain employs TRBV6-1 and TRBJ2-2, with D possibly TRBD1 on 5 matching bases. The CDR3 is 15 residues long. The germline V gene has CDR1 MNHNS and CDR2 SASEGT. Trimming took 7 bases from V and 0 from J, leaving 12 bases between them. The CDR3 DNA follows: TGTGCCAGCACGACGAACAGGCCGAACACCGGGGAGCTGTTTTTT. As protein: CASTTNRPNTGELFF.

This clone was seen just once. The CDR3, as DNA: TGTGCCAGCAGCTTAGAGGGCTCTGGGGCCAACGTCCTGACTTTC. This codes for CASSLEGSGANVLTF. The chain joins TRBV5-4 to TRBJ2-6, with a tentative D call TRBD2 (5 bases). Trimming pared 2 bases from V and 0 bases from J, leaving 6 bases between. This CDR3 is built from 15 residues. From germline, CDR1 is SGHNT and CDR2 YYREEE (reference sequence).

This clone was counted a few times. The genes are TRBV9 and TRBJ2-7; 7 bases are a match to TRBD2. Germline values: CDR1 SGDLS, CDR2 YYNGEE. The CDR3 totals 15 residues. The ends lost 0 bases at V and 7 bases at J; junction bases unmatched: 10. The CDR3 region has the DNA TGTGCCAGCAGCGTAGGTTTGGGGGGGTACACGGAGCAGTACTTC. Amino acid sequence: CASSVGLGGYTEQYF. The whole variable domain, remainder taken from reference TRBV9 and TRBJ2-7, is DSGVTQTPKHLITATGQRVTLRCSPRSGDLSVYWYQQSLDQGLQFLIQYYNGEERAKGNILERFSAQQFPDLHSELNLSSLELGDSALYFCASSVGLGGYTEQYFGPGTRLTVT.

The chain recombines TRBV30 with TRBJ2-5; D is unclear. Trimming shortened V by 6 bases and J by 5 bases, and 10 bases separated the two germline ends. Germline V gene lookup returns CDR1 GTSNPN and CDR2 SVGIG (reference sequence). This CDR3 region has 11 residues. The CDR3 reads CACLWAETQYF. The DNA for the CDR3 is TGTGCCTGTCTCTGGGCGGAGACCCAGTACTTC.

The J gene is TRBJ2-7, the V gene TRBV6-6; 9 bases line up with TRBD1. The V gene end was trimmed by 3 bases and the J gene end by 4 bases; junction bases not matched to a gene: 10. There are 16 residues in the CDR3. From germline, CDR1 is MNHNY and CDR2 SVGAGI (reference sequence). The chain's CDR3 is CASSYPTGTGSYEQYF. The CDR3 nucleotides are TGTGCCAGCAGTTATCCAACCGGGACAGGGTCTTACGAGCAGTACTTC.

The V gene is TRBV10-3, the J gene TRBJ2-1, with 7 bases identical to TRBD2. Germline V lookup: CDR1 ENHRY, CDR2 SYGVKD. V gave up 4 bases and J gave up 3 bases; unmatched junction bases: 9. The CDR3 is 16 amino acids. CDR3 amino acids: CAISALASGFYNEQFF. For the CDR3, the DNA is TGTGCCATCAGTGCTTTGGCTAGCGGTTTCTACAATGAGCAGTTCTTC.

The genes are TRBV9 and TRBJ2-1; D ambiguous. Germline CDR1 and CDR2: SGDLS and YYNGEE. This CDR3 spans 15 amino acids. V lost 2 bases, J lost 0 bases, and 9 bases lay in between. The CDR3 DNA is TGTGCCAGCAGCGTCTCGAGTAGCTCCTACAATGAGCAGTTCTTC. It codes for CASSVSSSSYNEQFF. Full variable domain (remainder filled in from reference TRBV9 and TRBJ2-1): DSGVTQTPKHLITATGQRVTLRCSPRSGDLSVYWYQQSLDQGLQFLIQYYNGEERAKGNILERFSAQQFPDLHSELNLSSLELGDSALYFCASSVSSSSYNEQFFGPGTRLTVL.

This clone was observed a single time. This chain links TRBV6-5 with TRBJ1-1; D call uncertain. Between the trimmed V and J ends, which lost 2 bases and 1 base, there was a span of 5 bases. Germline V gene lookup returns CDR1 MNHEY and CDR2 SVGAGI. The CDR3 length is 13 residues. CDR3 in amino acids: CASSYRQNTEAFF. CDR3 DNA: TGTGCCAGCAGTTACAGACAGAACACTGAAGCTTTCTTT.

The chain carries TRBV7-3 and TRBJ2-1, with TRBD2 matching over 13 bases. This CDR3 comprises 16 residues. V lost 5 bases and J lost 5; bases outside the gene matches: 6. Germline loops: CDR1 SGHTA, CDR2 FQGTGA. CDR3 sequence (DNA): TGTGCCAGCAGCACGACTAGCGGGGGGATCCACAATGAGCAGTTCTTC. It codes for CASSTTSGGIHNEQFF.

The rearrangement links TRBV5-1 to TRBJ2-3, with a possible D match to TRBD1 (6 bases). CDR1 is SGHRS, CDR2 YFSETQ, per germline. Trimming removed 2 bases at V and 11 bases at J, with 9 bases between. The CDR3 runs to 11 residues. This chain's CDR3 is CASSFGGGQYF. CDR3 coding DNA: TGCGCCAGCAGCTTTGGGGGCGGGCAGTATTTT.

This chain uses TRBV7-3 with TRBJ2-2, with 10 positions matching TRBD2. The germline V gene has CDR1 SGHTA and CDR2 FQGTGA. This CDR3 spans 17 amino acids. V shed 2 bases, J shed 9 bases, and the junction held 12 bases outside the gene matches. The CDR3 region is CASSLVPLAGSGRELFF. Here the CDR3 DNA reads TGTGCCAGCAGCTTAGTCCCACTAGCGGGGTCGGGGCGGGAGCTGTTTTTT.

This clone was seen a handful of times. The rearrangement links TRBV30 to TRBJ1-5, with D possibly TRBD1 on 6 matching bases. The CDR3 runs 13 residues. Per germline, CDR1 GTSNPN and CDR2 SVGIG (reference sequence). Trimming pared 1 base from V and 5 bases from J, leaving 9 bases between. The CDR3 here is CAWSEDRDQPQHF. CDR3 bases: TGTGCCTGGAGTGAGGACAGAGATCAGCCCCAGCATTTT. Full variable domain (remainder filled in from reference TRBV30 and TRBJ1-5): SQTIHQWPATLVQPVGSPLSLECTVEGTSNPNLYWYRQAAGRGLQLLFYSVGIGQISSEVPQNLSASRPQDRQFILSSKKLLLSDSGFYLCAWSEDRDQPQHFGDGTRLSIL.

The J gene is TRBJ1-4, the V gene TRBV5-6; D remains unclear. CDR1 and CDR2 (germline): SGHDT, YYEEEE. Trimming removed 0 bases at V and 1 base at J, with 16 bases between. CDR3 length equals 18 residues. CDR3 nucleotide sequence: TGTGCCAGCAGCTTGGGACCCCGGTCCGGCGGAACTAATGAAAAACTGTTTTTT. Residues: CASSLGPRSGGTNEKLFF.

V and J are TRBV5-4 and TRBJ2-3; 9 bases align to TRBD2. V gave up 4 bases and J gave up 4 bases; unmatched junction bases: 10. The CDR3 has 16 residues. Germline V CDR1 and CDR2: SGHNT, YYREEE (reference sequence). The CDR3 sequence: CASSPGGAGGSDTQYF. In nucleotides, the CDR3 is TGTGCCAGCAGCCCCGGAGGTGCGGGGGGGTCAGATACGCAGTATTTT.

This chain's CDR3 is CATSRGQGGEAFF. Here the CDR3 DNA reads TGTGCCACCAGCAGAGGTCAGGGAGGTGAAGCTTTCTTT. V and J are TRBV15 and TRBJ1-1, with a tentative D call TRBD1 (5 bases). Trimming removed 1 base at V and 7 bases at J, with 10 bases between. CDR1 LNHNV and CDR2 YYDKDF come from the germline V gene (reference sequence). The length of the CDR3 is 13 residues.

V is TRBV6-6 and J is TRBJ1-5; possible D gene TRBD1, 6 bases. Looked up from germline, CDR1 is MNHNY and CDR2 is SVGAGI (reference sequence). This CDR3 is built from 13 residues. V was cut by 5 bases and J by 7 bases, with 12 bases left in between. The CDR3 sequence: CASSRQVGQPQHF. For the CDR3, the DNA is TGTGCCAGCAGTCGACAGGTTGGGCAGCCCCAGCATTTT.

The chain joins TRBV29-1 to TRBJ1-2; D may be TRBD1 (5 bases). The CDR3 totals 15 residues. The ends were cut back, 7 bases at V and 4 bases at J, with 22 bases in the middle. CDR1 SQVTM and CDR2 ANQGSEA come from the germline V gene. The CDR3 nucleotides are TGCAGCGCACCCCCTCCCGGGGGAATAGCCTATGGCTACACCTTC. Encoded protein: CSAPPPGGIAYGYTF.

This chain links TRBV4-1 with TRBJ2-7, with 9 positions matching TRBD1. Per germline, CDR1 MGHRA and CDR2 YSYEKL. The J segment lost 5 bases and the V segment lost 3 bases, leaving 5 bases of the junction unmatched. The CDR3 has 14 amino acids. The CDR3 DNA reads TGCGCCAGCAGCCACGGGACAGGGAGCAACGAGCAGTACTTC. This encodes CASSHGTGSNEQYF.

The genes are TRBV9 and TRBJ1-1, with D hard to call. CDR1 and CDR2 (germline): SGDLS, YYNGEE. Trimming removed 1 base at V and 6 bases at J, with 13 bases between. The length of the CDR3 is 14 residues. The CDR3 loop reads CASSVRDSGAEAFF. Here the CDR3 DNA reads TGTGCCAGCAGCGTACGCGATTCGGGAGCTGAAGCTTTCTTT. Full variable domain (remainder filled in from reference TRBV9 and TRBJ1-1): DSGVTQTPKHLITATGQRVTLRCSPRSGDLSVYWYQQSLDQGLQFLIQYYNGEERAKGNILERFSAQQFPDLHSELNLSSLELGDSALYFCASSVRDSGAEAFFGQGTRLTVV.

J is TRBJ2-1 and V is TRBV14; TRBD1 matches at 12 bases. V lost 1 base and J lost 8; bases outside the gene matches: 15. CDR1 SGHDN and CDR2 FVKESK come from the germline V gene. This CDR3 contains 19 residues. The CDR3 DNA is TGTGCCAGCAGCCAAGCGGCTGGGACAGGGGGCTTTTTTGTAGATGAGCAGTTCTTC. Protein product: CASSQAAGTGGFFVDEQFF. Variable domain in full (rest from reference TRBV14 and TRBJ2-1): EAGVTQFPSHSVIEKGQTVTLRCDPISGHDNLYWYRRVMGKEIKFLLHFVKESKQDESGMPNNRFLAERTGGTYSTLKVQPAELEDSGVYFCASSQAAGTGGFFVDEQFFGPGTRLTVL.

CDR3 residues: CASSLAGSGGAEETQYF. The DNA of the CDR3 is TGCGCCAGCAGCTTGGCCGGTAGCGGGGGGGCCGAGGAGACCCAGTACTTC. This chain connects TRBV5-1 to TRBJ2-5; 11 bases fit TRBD2. Unmatched junction bases numbered 9, after V lost 0 bases and J lost 5 bases. The CDR3 consists of 17 residues. Germline V gene data show CDR1 as SGHRS and CDR2 as YFSETQ. The variable domain in full, with the rest retrieved from reference TRBV5-1 and TRBJ2-5, is KAGVTQTPRYLIKTRGQQVTLSCSPISGHRSVSWYQQTPGQGLQFLFEYFSETQRNKGNFPGRFSGRQFSNSRSEMNVSTLELGDSALYLCASSLAGSGGAEETQYFGPGTRLLVL.

The chain recombines TRBV7-8 with TRBJ1-1; D unclear. CDR1 and CDR2 from the germline V gene are SGHVS and FQNEAQ. V lost 1 base to trimming and J lost 7 bases, with 10 bases between them. The CDR3 extends over 13 amino acids. Here the CDR3 DNA reads TGTGCCAGCAGCTTAGACCGGAGTGATGAAGCTTTCTTT. Translating gives CASSLDRSDEAFF.

This sequence joins TRBV7-2 and TRBJ1-5, with a tentative D call TRBD1 (6 bases). Germline values: CDR1 SGHTA, CDR2 FQGNSA. The CDR3 consists of 16 residues. The V gene lost 3 bases and the J gene lost 7 bases, with 19 bases spanning the gap. CDR3 residues: CASSLAGALVGQPQHF. Here the CDR3 DNA reads TGTGCCAGCAGCTTGGCGGGGGCCCTTGTGGGCCAGCCCCAGCATTTT.

CDR3 DNA sequence: TGCGCCAGCAGCGCGGATGGGGGAGGAGGTACGCAGTATTTT. Its protein is CASSADGGGGTQYF. V is TRBV5-1 and J is TRBJ2-3, with D perhaps matching TRBD2 (6 bases). V lost 4 bases, J lost 8 bases, and 17 bases lay in between. The CDR3 has 14 residues. Germline V gene lookup returns CDR1 SGHRS and CDR2 YFSETQ.

This chain connects TRBV5-1 to TRBJ1-4; TRBD1 agrees at 8 bases. The V gene's germline CDR1 is SGHRS and CDR2 YFSETQ. This CDR3 contains 16 residues. J was trimmed by 7 bases and V by 0 bases; bases with no gene match: 8. Here the CDR3 DNA reads TGCGCCAGCAGCTTGGCCGCAGGGGGCGCCGGTGAAAAACTGTTTTTT. Translation gives CASSLAAGGAGEKLFF.

V is TRBV9 and J is TRBJ1-3; D possibly corresponds to TRBD1 (6 bases). Germline V gene sequence: CDR1 SGDLS, CDR2 YYNGEE. Trimming took off 2 bases at V and 4 bases at J, with 10 bases between the two ends. The CDR3 length is 14 residues. The CDR3 protein is CASSVQGMGNTIYF. CDR3 DNA sequence: TGTGCCAGCAGCGTCCAGGGGATGGGAAACACCATATATTTT.

The chain joins TRBV4-1 to TRBJ2-1, with 13 bases identical to TRBD2. There are 14 residues in the CDR3. Germline values: CDR1 MGHRA, CDR2 YSYEKL. Losses at the gene ends were 6 bases for V and 10 bases for J; bases not matched to a gene: 6. CDR3 loop: CASRPLAGGREQFF. CDR3 bases: TGCGCCAGCAGGCCACTAGCGGGGGGGCGAGAGCAGTTCTTC.

This chain joins TRBV6-1 and TRBJ1-5; D is unresolved. V was cut by 8 bases and J by 3 bases, with 11 bases left in between. Germline V gives CDR1 MNHNS, CDR2 SASEGT. This CDR3 has 13 amino acids. Here the CDR3 DNA reads TGTGCCAGCCAGGAGGCAGTCAATCAGCCCCAGCATTTT. This codes for CASQEAVNQPQHF.

The gene calls are TRBV9 and TRBJ2-5, with a possible D match to TRBD1 (6 bases). V gave up 3 bases and J gave up 4 bases, with 16 bases separating them. Looked up from germline, CDR1 is SGDLS and CDR2 is YYNGEE. This CDR3 is 15 amino acids long. The CDR3 protein is CASSAKQGKVETQYF. The CDR3 DNA sequence: TGTGCCAGCAGCGCGAAACAGGGAAAAGTAGAGACCCAGTACTTC.